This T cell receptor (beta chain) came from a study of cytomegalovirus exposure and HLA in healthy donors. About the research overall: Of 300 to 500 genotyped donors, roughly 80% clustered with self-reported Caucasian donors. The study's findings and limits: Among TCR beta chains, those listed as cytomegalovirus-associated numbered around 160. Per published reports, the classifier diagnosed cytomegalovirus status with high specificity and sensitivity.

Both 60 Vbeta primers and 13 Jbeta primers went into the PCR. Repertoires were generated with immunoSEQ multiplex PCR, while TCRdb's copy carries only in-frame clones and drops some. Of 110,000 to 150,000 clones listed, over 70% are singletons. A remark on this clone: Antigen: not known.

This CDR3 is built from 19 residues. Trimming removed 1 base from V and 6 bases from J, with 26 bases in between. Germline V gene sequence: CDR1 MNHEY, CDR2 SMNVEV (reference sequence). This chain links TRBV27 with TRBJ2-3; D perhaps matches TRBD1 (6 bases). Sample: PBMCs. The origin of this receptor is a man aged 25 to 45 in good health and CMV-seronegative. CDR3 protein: CASSLFSAGVPDEYDTQYF. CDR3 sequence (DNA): TGTGCCAGCAGTTTATTCTCTGCAGGGGTCCCGGACGAATATGATACGCAGTATTTT.